The sample holds a few counts of the clone carrying this TCR beta chain. Template switching, a step in the protocol, added a universal primer site, and cDNA carried unique molecular identifiers. TCRdb recomputed calls from the 5' RACE reads with MiXCR, one row per CDR3 protein. The profile shows fewer than 500,000 distinct CDR3 sequences, approximately 14% of them singletons. This sample is part of a study of identical twins. The CDR3 extends over 11 amino acids. Deletions cut 6 bases from V and 4 bases from J, with 8 bases between. The germline V gene has CDR1 SQVTM and CDR2 ANQGSEA. Another study also made use of these data, one on yellow fever vaccine responses in identical twins. That work adds: The T cell response to vaccination in identical twins was reportedly partly convergent and partly personalized.

Material: CD4+ T cells sorted from blood. The chain employs TRBV29-1 and TRBJ2-3; possibly TRBD1 for D (5 bases). This TCR derives from a young woman in good health. Written as DNA, the CDR3 is TGCAGCGTGATACAGGCAGATACGCAGTATTTT. Its translation: CSVIQADTQYF.